A selection of T cell receptor beta chains follows, all from one sample in a study of OX40 agonist ivuxolimab in advanced cancers. The method was immunoSEQ multiplex PCR; TCRdb's version includes in-frame clones alone and lacks a portion of them. The sample yields under 85,000 clones, about four fifths seen once. The source material was CD4+ or CD8+ T cells sorted from blood, sampled in a trial of the OX40 agonist ivuxolimab. These receptors were obtained from an adult with an advanced solid tumor such as melanoma, head and neck, liver or kidney cancer. Each CDR3 is given with its conserved first and last residue. Each record gives: clone size, CDR3 length, J gene, D gene, V gene, CDR3 protein, CDR3 DNA. D genes are given only for firm matches. Clone size is given for some rows only: seen once, a few or many times, or a class if the clone is expanded.

-	12	TRBJ1-1	-	TRBV2	CASRVVNTEAFF	TGTGCCAGCAGGGTGGTGAACACTGAAGCTTTCTTT
-	19	TRBJ1-1	TRBD1	TRBV11-3	CASSLYAGTGGEKNTEAFF	TGTGCCAGCAGCCTGTACGCCGGGACAGGGGGAGAAAAAAACACTGAAGCTTTCTTT
once	15	TRBJ2-7	TRBD1	TRBV19	CASRGLRTGPGEQYF	TGTGCCAGTAGGGGCCTACGGACAGGGCCAGGCGAGCAGTACTTC
-	15	TRBJ1-5	-	TRBV2	CASTTALGWDQPQHF	TGTGCCAGCACCACCGCCTTGGGGTGGGATCAGCCCCAGCATTTT
few	17	TRBJ1-5	-	TRBV15	CATSRGSGARSNQPQHF	TGTGCCACCAGCAGAGGGTCCGGGGCCCGGAGCAATCAGCCCCAGCATTTT
-	15	TRBJ1-1	-	TRBV28	CASSSGTRMNTEAFF	TGTGCCAGCAGTTCCGGGACGAGGATGAACACTGAAGCTTTCTTT
-	14	TRBJ1-2	-	TRBV18	CASSPEGGKDGYTF	TGTGCCAGCTCACCGGAGGGGGGTAAAGATGGCTACACCTTC
-	12	TRBJ1-2	TRBD1	TRBV5-4	CASSAGQLGYTF	TGTGCCAGCAGCGCGGGACAGCTGGGCTACACCTTC
once	15	TRBJ1-1	-	TRBV4-2	CASSQDRRENTEAFF	TGTGCCAGCAGCCAAGATCGGAGGGAGAACACTGAAGCTTTCTTT
-	14	TRBJ1-5	-	TRBV28	CASSNVRGNQPQHF	TGTGCCAGCAGTAACGTTAGGGGCAATCAGCCCCAGCATTTT
few	13	TRBJ1-1	TRBD1	TRBV18	CASSPRQGTEAFF	TGTGCCAGCTCACCCCGACAGGGAACTGAAGCTTTCTTT
-	14	TRBJ1-1	TRBD1	TRBV19	CASSIIDRDTEAFF	TGTGCCAGTAGTATTATTGACAGGGACACTGAAGCTTTCTTT
-	14	TRBJ1-1	-	TRBV5-1	CASSLHGAVTEAFF	TGCGCCAGCAGCCTGCACGGGGCGGTCACTGAAGCTTTCTTT
-	13	TRBJ1-1	-	TRBV7-9	CASSLEGITEAFF	TGTGCCAGCAGCTTAGAGGGGATTACTGAAGCTTTCTTT
-	13	TRBJ1-2	-	TRBV6-4	CASSDSKGGGYTF	TGTGCCAGCAGTGACTCGAAGGGAGGTGGCTACACCTTC
few	15	TRBJ2-5	TRBD2	TRBV2	CASSEFSGGEETQYF	TGTGCCAGCAGTGAATTTAGCGGGGGGGAAGAGACCCAGTACTTC
-	14	TRBJ1-1	-	TRBV10-3	CAISESNVGPRAFF	TGTGCCATCAGTGAGTCGAACGTGGGGCCTCGTGCTTTCTTT
-	16	TRBJ2-3	TRBD2	TRBV28	CASSGGTSGGFDTQYF	TGTGCCAGCAGTGGGGGGACTAGCGGGGGTTTTGATACGCAGTATTTT
-	14	TRBJ1-6	-	TRBV6-6	CASRFQGPRAPLHF	TGTGCCAGCAGGTTCCAGGGGCCGCGGGCACCCCTCCACTTT
-	18	TRBJ2-7	-	TRBV7-2	CASSLVTTWGRASYEQYF	TGTGCCAGCAGCTTAGTGACGACGTGGGGCAGGGCCTCCTACGAGCAGTACTTC
-	12	TRBJ1-1	TRBD1	TRBV2	CASRPGTVEAFF	TGTGCCAGCAGACCCGGGACAGTTGAAGCTTTCTTT
-	14	TRBJ1-2	TRBD1	TRBV6-5	CASSYSDRGGGYTF	TGTGCCAGCAGTTACTCGGACAGGGGGGGAGGCTACACCTTC
-	13	TRBJ2-1	-	TRBV5-1	CASSFSGVNEQFF	TGCGCCAGCAGCTTTTCGGGCGTCAATGAGCAGTTCTTC
-	17	TRBJ1-6	TRBD1	TRBV27	CASSLSGRGQKDSPLHF	TGTGCCAGCAGTTTATCGGGTAGGGGACAGAAAGATTCACCCCTCCACTTT
once	14	TRBJ2-1	-	TRBV5-4	CASSLGQAYNEQFF	TGTGCCAGCAGCTTGGGACAGGCCTACAATGAGCAGTTCTTC
once	12	TRBJ1-1	-	TRBV5-1	CASRLGSTEAFF	TGCGCCAGCCGTCTTGGCAGCACTGAAGCTTTCTTT
few	12	TRBJ1-5	-	TRBV6-6	CATGESEQPQHF	TGTGCCACTGGGGAATCGGAGCAGCCCCAGCATTTT
-	13	TRBJ1-2	-	TRBV7-3	CASSYQRGYGYTF	TGTGCCAGCAGCTATCAGCGGGGCTATGGCTACACCTTC
-	14	TRBJ1-5	-	TRBV7-2	CASSQEGGNQPQHF	TGTGCCAGCAGTCAGGAGGGGGGCAATCAGCCCCAGCATTTT
-	16	TRBJ2-6	-	TRBV19	CASSLPGVSGANVLTF	TGTGCCAGTAGCCTACCGGGGGTCTCTGGGGCCAACGTCCTGACTTTC
few	13	TRBJ1-4	-	TRBV29-1	CSGTSGQGGKLFF	TGCAGCGGGACCTCCGGGCAGGGAGGAAAACTGTTTTTT
-	12	TRBJ2-7	-	TRBV9	CASSAGGEVQYF	TGTGCCAGCAGCGCAGGGGGGGAGGTGCAGTACTTC
-	14	TRBJ2-1	TRBD2	TRBV27	CASRDGLAYNEQFF	TGTGCCAGCAGGGACGGACTAGCCTACAATGAGCAGTTCTTC
-	13	TRBJ2-7	-	TRBV18	CASSATVSYEQYF	TGTGCCAGCTCAGCGACTGTCTCCTACGAGCAGTACTTC
-	19	TRBJ2-6	TRBD1	TRBV5-6	CASSLARDRYHSGANVLTF	TGTGCCAGCAGCTTGGCCAGGGACAGGTACCACTCTGGGGCCAACGTCCTGACTTTC
-	15	TRBJ2-1	TRBD2	TRBV5-4	CASSLTSGRRDEQFF	TGTGCCAGCAGCTTGACTAGCGGGAGGAGGGATGAGCAGTTCTTC
-	15	TRBJ1-6	-	TRBV6-1	CASSDGTAYNSPLHF	TGTGCCAGCAGTGACGGGACTGCCTATAATTCACCCCTCCACTTT
-	14	TRBJ2-1	-	TRBV4-1	CASSQGISDNEQFF	TGCGCCAGCAGCCAAGGGATCTCGGACAATGAGCAGTTCTTC
-	20	TRBJ1-1	-	TRBV28	CASSFVSSQRAEFGNTEAFF	TGTGCCAGCAGTTTTGTAAGCAGTCAGAGAGCGGAATTTGGGAACACTGAAGCTTTCTTT